What follows describes a single T cell receptor (beta chain). What antigen it recognizes has not been identified. Base quality data are lacking; no much larger clone is found one base away. This sample was included in a study of cytomegalovirus exposure and HLA in healthy donors listed by TCRdb under 2017. The study in broad terms: The 666 repertoires of the first cohort and the 110 or so validation repertoires were produced on the same platform, according to a later analysis. The study aimed to test whether signatures of past pathogen exposure could be identified by cataloging public T cell receptors. Along with the roughly 610-subject first cohort, a separate validation cohort of over a hundred different subjects was used. High-throughput TCR immunosequencing, statistical association of individual TCRs with disease status, and machine learning were combined to predict cytomegalovirus infection status.

Donors formed part of the validation cohort, which comprised 120 subjects and was distinct from the first cohort of under 750 subjects. The library was generated by the immunoSEQ multiplex PCR assay. Turning to the authors' computational methods: A statistical classification framework was built to diagnose cytomegalovirus status from the catalog of TCR beta chain sequences. Not all clones reach the TCRdb copy of this immuneACCESS table, which keeps in-frame sequences only. Checked studies attribute under half of the gap to unresolved V genes and leave the rest unexplained. Clonal size and the V and J genes are those of that table, whereas D and trimming came from the DNA. This sample holds about 49,000 clones; approximately 93% were observed only once. The leading ten clones occupy around 8% of the sample. Results the study describes overall, beyond this receptor: A later analysis found that TCRs clustered in the first cohort also tended to co-occur in the approximately 120 validation repertoires, with approximately 95% of cluster scores above 0. The study gave a list of 150 to 200 TCR beta chains associated with cytomegalovirus. Cytomegalovirus status was reported to be diagnosed by the classifier with high specificity and sensitivity in both the original and validation cohorts. A few of the identified cytomegalovirus-associated TCR beta chains were confirmed in vitro to be specific for cytomegalovirus antigens. All 120 or so repertoires were used to score co-occurrence in the validation cohort in a later analysis, because that analysis had no HLA typing for the cohort. Most TCR sequences were seen in very few donors, while some public TCRs were found in many individuals. The authors suggested that the approach could potentially be extended to other disease states and immunological phenotypes.

According to the germline V gene (reference sequence), CDR1 reads MNHEY and CDR2 reads SMNVEV. The cysteine opens and the phenylalanine closes a CDR3 of 16 amino acids. This entry keeps only the CDR3 DNA: 48 bases, framed from base 1. Trimmed from V: 1 base; trimmed from J: 6 bases; junction bases lacking a gene match: 8. The rearranged segments are TRBV27 and TRBJ2-2; 7 central nucleotides agree with TRBD1. Sequencing was done on a sample of PBMCs. The sequence derives from a young woman in good health and CMV-seropositive. The CDR3 region reads CASSLFGTAGAGELFF. The DNA sequence is given as TGTGCCAGCAGTTTATTCGGGACAGCAGGGGCCGGGGAGCTGTTTTTT.